Below are 24 T cell receptor beta chains sequenced from a single sample in a study of identical twins. MiXCR, run by TCRdb on the 5' RACE reads, gives a single entry per CDR3 protein. The sample has some 330,000 distinct CDR3 sequences, around 9.7% seen once; the top ten hold about 8.1%. The sequencing input was naive T cells sorted from blood. The receptors come from a woman aged 45 to 65 in good health.

There are a few counts of this clonotype. V is TRBV6-1 and J is TRBJ2-3; 7 bases fit TRBD2. Trimming removed 4 bases from V and 5 bases from J; junction bases left unmatched: 6. CDR1 is MNHNS and CDR2 is SASEGT in the germline V gene. The CDR3 is 14 amino acids. This CDR3 is CASSVWEGVDTQYF. CDR3 coding DNA: TGTGCCAGCAGTGTTTGGGAGGGCGTAGATACGCAGTATTTT.

The genes are TRBV5-1 and TRBJ1-1; D gene ambiguous. The CDR3 has 14 amino acids. The V gene lost 0 bases and the J gene lost 4 bases, with 10 bases spanning the gap. The germline CDR1 and CDR2 sequences are SGHRS and YFSETQ. The CDR3 sequence is CASSLDPGPTEAFF. DNA of the CDR3: TGCGCCAGCAGCTTGGACCCAGGTCCCACTGAAGCTTTCTTT.

The chain carries TRBV29-1 and TRBJ2-5; 8 bases line up with TRBD2. With V trimmed by 6 bases and J by 7 bases, 4 bases remained unmatched. CDR1 is SQVTM and CDR2 is ANQGSEA in the germline V gene. The CDR3 is made up of 11 amino acids. Here the CDR3 DNA reads TGCAGCGTCGGGACTAGTGGGACCCAGTACTTC. It yields the protein CSVGTSGTQYF.

This clonotype was recorded a few times. This chain joins TRBV9 and TRBJ1-2, with TRBD1 identical over 7 bases. The V segment lost 5 bases and the J segment 2 bases; nucleotides outside the gene matches: 9. The CDR3 contains 15 residues. Germline-derived CDR1 and CDR2 are SGDLS and YYNGEE. The CDR3 DNA is TGTGCCAGCAGAGGACAGGCGGGAGAGAACTATGGCTACACCTTC. Amino acids: CASRGQAGENYGYTF.

This clonotype was detected only a few times. The chain couples TRBV11-2 to TRBJ1-1, with a possible D match to TRBD1 (5 bases). This CDR3 is 16 amino acids long. Germline loops: CDR1 SGHAT, CDR2 FQNNGV. Deletions cut 1 base from V and 10 bases from J, with 22 bases between. CDR3 amino acids: CASSLGAGGTGRSAFF. In DNA form, the CDR3 reads TGTGCCAGCAGCTTAGGGGCCGGAGGTACGGGGCGGTCAGCTTTCTTT.

The V call is TRBV15, the J call TRBJ1-4; a possible D gene is TRBD1 (5 bases). From germline, CDR1 is LNHNV and CDR2 YYDKDF (reference sequence). This CDR3 has 14 amino acids. Trimming stripped 0 bases from V and 7 bases from J, with 9 bases between. The CDR3 region is CATSRDIGAEKLFF. CDR3 coding DNA: TGTGCCACCAGCAGAGATATCGGGGCTGAAAAACTGTTTTTT.

There are many counts of this clonotype. The J gene is TRBJ2-1, the V gene TRBV12-3 or TRBV12-4; D gene unclear. Trimming left V 5 bases short and J 0 bases short, with 5 bases between. This CDR3 has 13 amino acids. CDR3 region: CASSGDSYNEQFF. CDR3 nucleotides: TGTGCCAGCAGTGGGGACTCCTACAATGAGCAGTTCTTC.

There are a few counts of this clonotype. This chain links TRBV2 with TRBJ2-5; 8 bases fit TRBD2. Trimming took 10 bases from V and 5 from J; bases not matched to a gene: 6. This CDR3 spans 12 amino acids. Germline CDR1 and CDR2: SNHLY and FYNNEI. The CDR3 sequence: CANGRAGETQYF. Here the CDR3 DNA reads TGTGCCAACGGGAGGGCCGGTGAGACCCAGTACTTC.

The chain is built from TRBV6-5 and TRBJ2-6, with D unresolved. Trimming removed 5 bases from V and 4 bases from J, with 12 bases in between. CDR1 is MNHEY, CDR2 SVGAGI, per germline. The CDR3 is made up of 15 amino acids. Written as DNA, the CDR3 is TGTGCCAGCAGTGAGATACGCACCGGGGCCAACGTCCTGACTTTC. Its protein product is CASSEIRTGANVLTF.

This clonotype was detected only a few times. This chain joins TRBV5-1 and TRBJ2-7; D call uncertain. CDR3 size: 17 residues. Germline V gene sequence: CDR1 SGHRS, CDR2 YFSETQ. The V end was cut by 2 bases, the J end by 7 bases, with 25 bases between. The CDR3 nucleotides are TGCGCCAGCAGCTTTTTGGCCAACCCGGTGACTTTGGGGGAGCAGTACGTC. As protein: CASSFLANPVTLGEQYV.

This clonotype has a count of ten or more. This chain uses TRBV7-8 with TRBJ1-6, with unresolved D. The CDR3 has 14 residues. Deletions cut 6 bases from V and 7 bases from J, with 13 bases between. From germline, CDR1 is SGHVS and CDR2 FQNEAQ. CDR3 in amino acids: CASSEKRLNSPLHF. For the CDR3, the DNA is TGTGCCAGCAGTGAGAAGCGTTTAAATTCACCCCTCCACTTT.

This sequence joins TRBV27 and TRBJ2-2; D possibly matches TRBD1 or TRBD2 (5 bases each). Germline CDR1 and CDR2: MNHEY and SMNVEV (reference sequence). Trimming took off 5 bases at V and 3 bases at J, with 16 bases between the two ends. CDR3 length equals 16 residues. CDR3 DNA: TGTGCCAGCAGTCCACTAGACGCAGGGTACACCGGGGAGCTGTTTTTT. It yields the protein CASSPLDAGYTGELFF.

This clonotype has only a few counts. This chain uses TRBV4-1 with TRBJ2-5; the D is unclear. Per the germline V gene, CDR1 is MGHRA and CDR2 is YSYEKL. This CDR3 has 17 residues. V gave up 0 bases and J gave up 5 bases, with 19 bases separating them. The CDR3: CASSQDSPPGGRETQYF. CDR3 nucleotide sequence: TGCGCCAGCAGCCAAGATTCCCCGCCCGGTGGAAGGGAGACCCAGTACTTC.

The chain combines TRBV20-1 with TRBJ2-3; no clear D. Per germline, CDR1 DFQATT and CDR2 SNEGSKA (reference sequence). The V end was cut by 7 bases, the J end by 0 bases, with 14 bases between. This CDR3 has 14 amino acids. The CDR3 sequence: CSVSSTSSTDTQYF. As DNA, the CDR3 is TGCAGTGTTAGTTCAACCTCTAGCACAGATACGCAGTATTTT.

This sequence joins TRBV6-1 and TRBJ2-3; TRBD2 matches 11 bases. The CDR3 length is 17 residues. J was trimmed by 1 base and V by 1 base; bases with no gene match: 4. CDR1 is MNHNS, CDR2 SASEGT, per germline. The CDR3 is CASSEEVSGRGTDTQYF. DNA for the CDR3: TGTGCCAGCAGTGAAGAGGTTAGCGGGAGGGGCACAGATACGCAGTATTTT.

This clonotype was detected once. The rearrangement joins TRBV20-1 to TRBJ2-3; TRBD2 might be the D (7 bases). Looked up from germline, CDR1 is DFQATT and CDR2 is SNEGSKA (reference sequence). The CDR3 contains 14 residues. V lost 2 bases and J 4 bases, leaving 13 bases between the germline ends. The CDR3 sequence is CSARRGRAADTQYF. CDR3 coding DNA: TGCAGTGCTAGAAGGGGGAGGGCTGCAGATACGCAGTATTTT.

This clonotype was found many times. The J gene is TRBJ1-1, the V gene TRBV3-1, with 8 bases fitting TRBD1. Germline CDR1 and CDR2: LGHDT and YNNKEL (reference sequence). After removal of 3 bases from V and 7 bases from J, the junction contained 1 base not matched to a gene. CDR3 size: 12 residues. The CDR3, as DNA: TGTGCCAGCAGCCACGGGACAGGTGAAGCTTTCTTT. This encodes CASSHGTGEAFF. Filled out from reference TRBV3-1 and TRBJ1-1, the complete variable domain reads DTAVSQTPKYLVTQMGNDKSIKCEQNLGHDTMYWYKQDSKKFLKIMFSYNNKELIINETVPNRFSPKSPDKAHLNLHINSLELGDSAVYFCASSHGTGEAFFGQGTRLTVV.

This clonotype was seen a few times. The chain recombines TRBV15 with TRBJ2-1; D possibly corresponds to TRBD2 (5 bases). CDR3 length equals 14 residues. V gave up 1 base and J gave up 6 bases, with 10 bases separating them. Germline V gene data show CDR1 as LNHNV and CDR2 as YYDKDF (reference sequence). CDR3 in amino acids: CATSRGVTINEQFF. CDR3 DNA sequence: TGTGCCACCAGCAGAGGGGTGACTATCAATGAGCAGTTCTTC.

The chain carries TRBV28 and TRBJ1-2; TRBD1 aligns across 7 bases. J was trimmed by 3 bases and V by 5 bases; bases with no gene match: 9. This CDR3 region has 15 residues. Germline assignment: CDR1 MDHEN and CDR2 SYDVKM. CDR3 nucleotides: TGTGCCAGCAGTCTCGTGTTAGGGGGCGACTATGGCTACACCTTC. This translates into CASSLVLGGDYGYTF.

Many counts were recorded for this clonotype. V is TRBV28 and J is TRBJ2-4; D gene uncertain. The CDR3 length is 11 residues. Germline CDR1 is MDHEN and CDR2 is SYDVKM. V was cut by 6 bases and J by 10 bases, with 10 bases left in between. The chain's CDR3 is CASSKGQIQYF. The CDR3 DNA reads as TGTGCCAGCAGCAAGGGTCAGATTCAGTACTTC.

V is TRBV5-1 and J is TRBJ2-7; 10 bases map to TRBD1. Germline CDR1 and CDR2: SGHRS and YFSETQ. V shed 6 bases, J shed 5 bases, and the junction held 8 bases outside the gene matches. CDR3 length: 14 residues. In DNA form, the CDR3 reads TGCGCCAGCACATTCACGGGACAGGGGAACGAGCAGTACTTC. This gives the protein CASTFTGQGNEQYF.

This clonotype was picked up a small number of times. V gene TRBV6-2 or TRBV6-3 combines with J gene TRBJ2-6; 8 bases are a match to TRBD1. The germline gives CDR1 MNHEY, CDR2 SVGEGT. The ends lost 0 bases at V and 0 bases at J; junction bases unmatched: 10. The CDR3 is made up of 20 amino acids. DNA of the CDR3: TGTGCCAGCAGTTACTCCCGGACAGGGTCCTTATTCTCTGGGGCCAACGTCCTGACTTTC. Its protein product is CASSYSRTGSLFSGANVLTF.

The chain carries TRBV7-2 and TRBJ1-3; no clear D gene. Germline loops: CDR1 SGHTA, CDR2 FQGNSA. Trimming cost V 3 bases and J 0 bases, with 15 bases left between them. This CDR3 comprises 17 residues. The CDR3 region is CASSFGPPESSGNTIYF. The CDR3 DNA is TGTGCCAGCAGCTTTGGTCCTCCGGAAAGCTCTGGAAACACCATATATTTT.

This clonotype was observed many times. V gene TRBV20-1 combines with J gene TRBJ2-5; TRBD2 aligns across 12 bases. The J segment lost 5 bases and the V segment lost 3 bases, leaving 7 bases of the junction unmatched. This CDR3 is built from 15 residues. Germline CDR1 reads DFQATT; CDR2 reads SNEGSKA (reference sequence). DNA for the CDR3: TGCAGTGCTAGGCCCGCTAGCGGGAGGGTTGAGACCCAGTACTTC. Translating gives CSARPASGRVETQYF.